A single T cell receptor (beta chain) is shown here with its context. There are 14 residues in the CDR3. Trimming removed 5 bases from V and 5 bases from J; junction bases left unmatched: 8. CDR1 and CDR2 from the germline V gene are MDHEN and SYDVKM. The naive CD8 fraction comprised CD45RO-negative cells positively selected for CCR7 and excluded terminally differentiated effector memory CD45RA+ cells. This sample is part of a study of shared clonotypes between healthy human individuals. Sequencing was performed with immunoSEQ multiplex PCR; in TCRdb, only in-frame clones are kept and a portion is missing. The data hold about 2.1 million clones, with 90% to 95% observed a single time.

The sample comprised naive CD8+ T cells from PBMCs. The chain joins TRBV28 to TRBJ1-1; TRBD1 aligns across 7 bases. This sequence originates from a young man in good health. Some clones in this sample may be carry-over from other donors' samples. The chain's CDR3 is CASSTRGARTEAFF. The CDR3 DNA sequence: TGTGCCAGCAGTACCAGGGGGGCGCGGACTGAAGCTTTCTTT.